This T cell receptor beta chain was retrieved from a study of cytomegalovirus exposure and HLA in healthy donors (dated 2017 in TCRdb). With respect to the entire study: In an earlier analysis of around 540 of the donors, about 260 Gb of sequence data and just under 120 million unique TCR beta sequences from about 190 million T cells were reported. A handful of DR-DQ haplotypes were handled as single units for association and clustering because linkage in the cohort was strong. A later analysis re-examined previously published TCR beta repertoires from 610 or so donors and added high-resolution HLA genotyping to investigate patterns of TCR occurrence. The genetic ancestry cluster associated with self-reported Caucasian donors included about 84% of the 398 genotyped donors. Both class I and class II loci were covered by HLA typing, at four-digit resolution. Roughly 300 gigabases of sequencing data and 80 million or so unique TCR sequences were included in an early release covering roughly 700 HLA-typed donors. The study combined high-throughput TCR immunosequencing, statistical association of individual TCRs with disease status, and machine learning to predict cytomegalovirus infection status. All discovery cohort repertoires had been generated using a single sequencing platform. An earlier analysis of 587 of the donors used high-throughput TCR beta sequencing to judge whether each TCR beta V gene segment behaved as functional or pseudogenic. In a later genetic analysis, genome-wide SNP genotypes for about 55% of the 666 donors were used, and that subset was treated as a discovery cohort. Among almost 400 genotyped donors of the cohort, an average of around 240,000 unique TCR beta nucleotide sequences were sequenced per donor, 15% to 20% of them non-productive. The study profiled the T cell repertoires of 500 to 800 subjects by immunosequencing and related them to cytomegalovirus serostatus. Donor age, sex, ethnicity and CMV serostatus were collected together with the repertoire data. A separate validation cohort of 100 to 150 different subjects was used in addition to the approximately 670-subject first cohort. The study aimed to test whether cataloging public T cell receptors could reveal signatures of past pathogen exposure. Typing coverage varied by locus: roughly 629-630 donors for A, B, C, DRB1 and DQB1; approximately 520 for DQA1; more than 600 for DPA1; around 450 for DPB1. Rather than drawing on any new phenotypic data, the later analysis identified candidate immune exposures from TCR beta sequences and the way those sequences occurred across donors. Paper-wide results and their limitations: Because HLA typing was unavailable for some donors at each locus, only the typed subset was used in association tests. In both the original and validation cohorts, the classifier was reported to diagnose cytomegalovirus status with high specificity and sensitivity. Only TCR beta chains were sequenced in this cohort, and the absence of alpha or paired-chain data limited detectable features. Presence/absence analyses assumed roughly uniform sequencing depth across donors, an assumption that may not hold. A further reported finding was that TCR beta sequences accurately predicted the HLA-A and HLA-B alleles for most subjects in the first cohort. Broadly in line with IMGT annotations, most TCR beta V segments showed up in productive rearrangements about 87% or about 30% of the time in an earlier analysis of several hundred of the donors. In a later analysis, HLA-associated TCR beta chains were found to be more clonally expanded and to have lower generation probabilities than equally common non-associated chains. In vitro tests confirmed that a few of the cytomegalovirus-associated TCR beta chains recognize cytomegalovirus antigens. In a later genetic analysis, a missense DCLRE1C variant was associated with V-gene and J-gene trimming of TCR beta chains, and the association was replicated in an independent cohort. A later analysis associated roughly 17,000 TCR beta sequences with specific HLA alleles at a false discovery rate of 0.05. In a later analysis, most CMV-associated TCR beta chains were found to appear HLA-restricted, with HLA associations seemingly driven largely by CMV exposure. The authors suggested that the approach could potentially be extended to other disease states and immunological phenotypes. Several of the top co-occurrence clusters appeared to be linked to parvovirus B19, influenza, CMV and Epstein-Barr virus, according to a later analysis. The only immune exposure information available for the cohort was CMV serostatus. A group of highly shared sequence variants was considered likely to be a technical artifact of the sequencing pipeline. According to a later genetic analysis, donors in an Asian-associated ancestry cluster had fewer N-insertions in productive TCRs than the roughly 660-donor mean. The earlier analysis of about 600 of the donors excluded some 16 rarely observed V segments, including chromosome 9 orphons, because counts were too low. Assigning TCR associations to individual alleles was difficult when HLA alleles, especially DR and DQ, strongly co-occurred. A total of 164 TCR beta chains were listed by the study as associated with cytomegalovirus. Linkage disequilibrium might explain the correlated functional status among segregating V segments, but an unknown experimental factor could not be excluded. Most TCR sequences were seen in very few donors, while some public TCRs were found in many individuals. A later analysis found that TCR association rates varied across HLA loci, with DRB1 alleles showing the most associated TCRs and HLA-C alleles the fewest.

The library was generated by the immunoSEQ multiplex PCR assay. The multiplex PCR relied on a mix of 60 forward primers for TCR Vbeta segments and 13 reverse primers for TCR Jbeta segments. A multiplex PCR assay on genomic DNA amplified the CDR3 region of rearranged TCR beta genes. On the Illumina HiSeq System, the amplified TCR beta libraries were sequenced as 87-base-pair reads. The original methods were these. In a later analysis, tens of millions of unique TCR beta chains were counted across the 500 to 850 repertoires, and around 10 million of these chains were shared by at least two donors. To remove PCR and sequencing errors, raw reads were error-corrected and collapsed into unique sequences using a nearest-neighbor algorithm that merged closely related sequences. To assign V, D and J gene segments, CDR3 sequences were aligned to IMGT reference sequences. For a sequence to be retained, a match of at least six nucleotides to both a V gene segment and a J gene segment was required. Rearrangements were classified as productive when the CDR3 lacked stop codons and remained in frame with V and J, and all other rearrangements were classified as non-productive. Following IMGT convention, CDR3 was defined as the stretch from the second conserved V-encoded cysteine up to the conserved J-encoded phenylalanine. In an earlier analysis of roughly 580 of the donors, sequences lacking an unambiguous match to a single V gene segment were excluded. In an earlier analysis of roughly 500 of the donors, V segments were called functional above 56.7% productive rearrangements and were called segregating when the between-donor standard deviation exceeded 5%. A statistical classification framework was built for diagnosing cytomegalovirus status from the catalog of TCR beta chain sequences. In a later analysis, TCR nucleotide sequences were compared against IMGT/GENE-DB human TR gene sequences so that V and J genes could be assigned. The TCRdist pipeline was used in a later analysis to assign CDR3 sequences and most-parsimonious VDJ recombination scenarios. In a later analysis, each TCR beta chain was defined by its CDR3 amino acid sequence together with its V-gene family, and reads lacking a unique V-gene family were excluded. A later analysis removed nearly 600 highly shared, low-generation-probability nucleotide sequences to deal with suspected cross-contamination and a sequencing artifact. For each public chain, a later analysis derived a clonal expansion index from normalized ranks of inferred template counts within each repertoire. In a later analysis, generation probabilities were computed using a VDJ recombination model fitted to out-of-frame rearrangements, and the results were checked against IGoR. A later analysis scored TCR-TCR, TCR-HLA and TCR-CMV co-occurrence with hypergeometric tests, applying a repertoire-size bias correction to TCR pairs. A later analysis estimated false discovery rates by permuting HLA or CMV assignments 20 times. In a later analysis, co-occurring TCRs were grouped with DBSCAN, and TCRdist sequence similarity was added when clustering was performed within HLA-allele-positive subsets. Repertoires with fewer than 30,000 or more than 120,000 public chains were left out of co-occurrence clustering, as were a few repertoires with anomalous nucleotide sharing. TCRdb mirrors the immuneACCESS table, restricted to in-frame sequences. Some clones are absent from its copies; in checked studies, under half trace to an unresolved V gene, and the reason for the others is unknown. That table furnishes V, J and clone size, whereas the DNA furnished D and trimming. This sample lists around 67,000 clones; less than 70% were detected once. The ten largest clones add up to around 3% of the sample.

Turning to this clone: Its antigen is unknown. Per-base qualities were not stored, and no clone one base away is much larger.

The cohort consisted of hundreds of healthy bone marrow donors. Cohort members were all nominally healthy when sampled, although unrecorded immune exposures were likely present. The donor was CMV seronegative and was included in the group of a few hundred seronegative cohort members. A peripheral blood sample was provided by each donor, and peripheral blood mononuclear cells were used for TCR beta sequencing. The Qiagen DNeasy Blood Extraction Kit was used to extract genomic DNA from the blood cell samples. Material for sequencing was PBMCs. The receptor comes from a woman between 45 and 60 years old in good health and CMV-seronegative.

In nucleotide form, the sequence is TGCGCCAGCAGCAGCGCCTTTGATATAAAGCGGGCCTACGAGCAGTACTTC. Its translation reads: CASSSAFDIKRAYEQYF. The chain is made from TRBV4-3 and TRBJ2-7; TRBD2 is perhaps the D gene, given 6 matching bases. Reading from cysteine to phenylalanine, the CDR3 counts 17 amino acids. The only DNA kept is the CDR3, 51 bases in frame from the first base. V drops 5 bases and J drops 2 bases, leaving 22 bases in between. Per the germline V gene, LGHNA is the CDR1 and YSLEER is the CDR2.